This TCR beta chain emerged from a study of cytomegalovirus exposure and HLA in healthy donors. Trimming shortened V by 0 bases and J by 7 bases, and 13 bases separated the two germline ends. The CDR3 spans 15 residues. Germline loops: CDR1 SGHNT, CDR2 YENEEA. 13 Jbeta primers and 60 Vbeta primers were used for the PCR. Here immunoSEQ multiplex PCR was the method, and the copy in TCRdb shows in-frame clones only, minus some. The sample yields approximately 160,000 clones, over 75% seen once. The specimen sequenced was PBMCs. The clonotype was recovered from a male donor in good health and CMV-seronegative. This chain links TRBV11-3 with TRBJ1-5; TRBD1 is a possible D gene (6 bases). The DNA for the CDR3 is TGTGCCAGCAGCTTAGATGAGGGGGTTGGGCAGCCCCAGCATTTT. It is translated as CASSLDEGVGQPQHF.